This is a list of T cell receptor beta chains from one sample in a study of shared clonotypes between healthy human individuals. Profiled with immunoSEQ multiplex PCR; TCRdb holds only in-frame clones, not every one. The sample has 2 million to 2.5 million clones; roughly 92% are singletons. The sequenced sample was naive CD4+ T cells from PBMCs. The receptors originated from a young man in good health. Some clones in this sample may be carry-over from other donors' samples. Both conserved end residues are part of each CDR3. D genes are given only for firm matches. A clone size is listed for some rows: how often the clone was seen (once, few, many), or a class if it is expanded.

D | J | size | V | DNA | CDR3
TRBD2 | TRBJ2-1 | . | TRBV18 | TGTGCCAGCTCACCGGCGACGGGACTAGCGGGTGAGCAGTTCTTC | CASSPATGLAGEQFF
. | TRBJ2-5 | . | TRBV15 | TGTGCCACCAGCACCCGGACAAAATCAGAGACCCAGTACTTC | CATSTRTKSETQYF
TRBD2 | TRBJ2-3 | . | TRBV19 | TGTGCCAGTAGTGGACGACTAGCAAAAGATACGCAGTATTTT | CASSGRLAKDTQYF
. | TRBJ2-7 | . | TRBV10-3 | TGTGCCATCAGTGTAGAGGTAGCTCGTAACGAGCAGTACTTC | CAISVEVARNEQYF
. | TRBJ1-1 | . | TRBV28 | TGTGCCAGCAGTTGGCCGGGACAGAACACTGAAGCTTTCTTT | CASSWPGQNTEAFF
. | TRBJ1-1 | . | TRBV28 | TGTGCCAGCACTCCAGGCCACCTGGGGGGGAACACTGAAGCTTTCTTT | CASTPGHLGGNTEAFF
TRBD1 | TRBJ1-4 | . | TRBV4-1 | TGCGCCAGCAGCCACCCGGGACAGATACGAACTAATGAAAAACTGTTTTTT | CASSHPGQIRTNEKLFF
TRBD2 | TRBJ2-1 | . | TRBV5-1 | TGCGCCAGCAGCCCACTTGGACTAGCGGGAGTGGGGGACCAGTATTTCAATGAGCAGTTCTTC | CASSPLGLAGVGDQYFNEQFF
TRBD1 | TRBJ2-1 | . | TRBV2 | TGTGCCAGCAGTCAACAGGGGTTAGTCAGTAATGAGCAGTTCTTC | CASSQQGLVSNEQFF
. | TRBJ2-5 | . | TRBV28 | TGTGCCACCACGAAAAAGAGCTGGTACCAAGAGACCCAGTACTTC | CATTKKSWYQETQYF
. | TRBJ2-3 | . | TRBV7-9 | TGTGCCAGCAGCTTTCTCGATAGCACAGATACGCAGTATTTT | CASSFLDSTDTQYF
. | TRBJ2-1 | . | TRBV21-1 | TGTGCCAGCAGCAATCGGCTAGAAGTAACCAGTGAGCAGTTCTTC | CASSNRLEVTSEQFF
. | TRBJ1-1 | . | TRBV29-1 | TGCAGCGCACGCCCCAGGGCAGCGGCTGAAGCTTTCTTT | CSARPRAAAEAFF
. | TRBJ1-1 | . | TRBV14 | TGTGCCAGCAGCCAAGATCTAGGGGGGGACACTGAAGCTTTCTTT | CASSQDLGGDTEAFF
TRBD1 | TRBJ2-4 | . | TRBV9 | TGTGCCAGCAGCGTGGACGACAGGGAGAGGGTCAAAAACATTCAGTACTTC | CASSVDDRERVKNIQYF
. | TRBJ2-2 | once | TRBV7-9 | TGTGCCAGCAAAAAAATGGAGCAAGGGACCGGGGAGCTGTTTTTT | CASKKMEQGTGELFF
. | TRBJ2-7 | . | TRBV5-1 | TGCGCCAGCATGTTGAGGAGCCAGGGAGAGCAGTACTTC | CASMLRSQGEQYF
. | TRBJ2-7 | . | TRBV18 | TGTGCCAGCTCACCATGGACGGGCGACGAGCAGTACTTC | CASSPWTGDEQYF
TRBD1 | TRBJ2-7 | . | TRBV7-9 | TGTGCCAGCAGCTTAACAGGGGGACCGTTGGGCTACGAGCAGTACTTC | CASSLTGGPLGYEQYF
. | TRBJ1-5 | once | TRBV6-1 | TGTGCCAGCAGTGAGGACCCGCATCAGCCCCAGCATTTT | CASSEDPHQPQHF
. | TRBJ1-5 | . | TRBV7-2 | TGTGCCAGCAGCTCCGGGACCCACAATCAGCCCCAGCATTTT | CASSSGTHNQPQHF
. | TRBJ2-1 | once | TRBV6-5 | TGTGCCAGCAGTTACGGGCGAGCACGAGGGGCTAATGAGCAGTTCTTC | CASSYGRARGANEQFF
. | TRBJ1-3 | . | TRBV9 | TGTGCCAGCAGCGTAGATCCAGGGCCACAAAAGACCATATATTTT | CASSVDPGPQKTIYF